The 21 T cell receptor beta chains below were found in one sample sequenced in a study of Tregs in tolerant kidney transplant recipients. This table comes from immunoSEQ multiplex PCR, and its TCRdb copy is limited to in-frame clones, with some not included. The table lists some 240,000 clones, about 80% of them singletons. The sample taken for sequencing was CD4+ T cells from blood. The receptors were sampled from a human donor in good health.

The CDR3 loop reads CASSVGLHTDTQYF. CDR3 DNA: TGTGCCAGCAGCGTAGGCCTACACACAGATACGCAGTATTTT. This rearrangement joins TRBV9 to TRBJ2-3, with D unclear. The V end was cut by 0 bases, the J end by 2 bases, with 7 bases between. CDR1 and CDR2 from the germline V gene are SGDLS and YYNGEE. The CDR3 sequence is 14 residues long.

This clone was recorded only once. Other nucleotide sequences from this sample produce the same CDR3. The V and J genes are TRBV2 and TRBJ1-5; D is undetermined. This CDR3 contains 14 residues. Trimming shortened V by 6 bases and J by 1 base, and 10 bases separated the two germline ends. Looked up from germline, CDR1 is SNHLY and CDR2 is FYNNEI. CDR3 residues: CASSRTGSNQPQHF. The CDR3 DNA is TGTGCCAGCAGCAGGACGGGGAGCAATCAGCCCCAGCATTTT.

This rearrangement joins TRBV2 to TRBJ1-2, with D unclear. This CDR3 spans 15 amino acids. Trimming removed 10 bases from V and 0 bases from J, with 18 bases in between. The germline CDR1 and CDR2 sequences are SNHLY and FYNNEI. CDR3 DNA: TGTGCCACGACAAGTTGGTACTCAACTAACTATGGCTACACCTTC. Translation: CATTSWYSTNYGYTF.

V is TRBV11-3 and J is TRBJ1-6; D unclear. The ends were cut back, 3 bases at V and 11 bases at J, with 11 bases in the middle. The CDR3 sequence is 13 residues long. Germline lookup yields CDR1 SGHNT and CDR2 YENEEA. The CDR3 DNA sequence: TGTGCCAGCAGCTTGGTCGGAGAGACACCCCTCCACTTT. The encoded protein is CASSLVGETPLHF.

This chain joins TRBV5-1 and TRBJ2-7; 7 positions agree with TRBD2. Germline loops: CDR1 SGHRS, CDR2 YFSETQ. Trimming took 0 bases from V and 5 from J; bases not matched to a gene: 20. There are 19 residues in the CDR3. The CDR3 spells CASSLVGLRVWEGPHEQYF. The CDR3 region has the DNA TGCGCCAGCAGCTTGGTAGGTCTACGGGTGTGGGAGGGCCCCCACGAGCAGTACTTC.

The chain employs TRBV10-3 and TRBJ2-3; no definite D call. Deletions cut 5 bases from V and 6 bases from J, with 12 bases between. CDR3 length: 13 residues. Germline CDR1 ENHRY, CDR2 SYGVKD. This CDR3 is CAISLRTRDTQYF. The CDR3 nucleotides read TGTGCCATCAGTCTCCGCACTCGGGATACGCAGTATTTT.

Notes on this clone: Distinct nucleotide sequences in the sample also encode this CDR3. The rearrangement joins TRBV30 to TRBJ1-5; a weak D match, TRBD1 (5 bases). The V gene's germline CDR1 is GTSNPN and CDR2 SVGIG (reference sequence). The CDR3 is made up of 14 amino acids. The V end lost 0 bases, the J end lost 4 bases, and 10 bases lay between the germline ends. CDR3 DNA sequence: TGTGCCTGGAGTGTACGGCAGGGAAATCAGCCCCAGCATTTT. It encodes CAWSVRQGNQPQHF.

The CDR3 loop is CASSLVAGVTNYGYTF. The DNA for the CDR3 is TGCGCCAGCAGCTTGGTGGCCGGGGTAACTAACTATGGCTACACCTTC. The chain links TRBV5-1 to TRBJ1-2; D is ambiguous. Germline values: CDR1 SGHRS, CDR2 YFSETQ. Trimming removed 0 bases from V and 0 bases from J, with 12 bases in between. The CDR3 totals 16 residues.

This clone appeared once. The J gene is TRBJ2-3, the V gene TRBV11-2, with 12 bases lining up with TRBD2. Trimming cost V 5 bases and J 3 bases; bases outside gene matches: 6. This CDR3 contains 16 residues. Germline CDR1 and CDR2: SGHAT and FQNNGV. The CDR3 DNA follows: TGTGCCAGCAGCCTACTAGCGGGAGGTAGGACAGATACGCAGTATTTT. Amino acid sequence: CASSLLAGGRTDTQYF.

In regard to this clone: The junction does not match germline at one end; this may be a read error. The chain's CDR3 is CASSRDAWTVGF. In DNA, the CDR3 is TGTGCCAGCAGTAGAGATGCGTGGACAGTGGGTTTC. The chain carries TRBV2 and TRBJ2-7, with a weak D call TRBD1 (6 bases). This CDR3 has 12 residues. Germline V gene lookup returns CDR1 SNHLY and CDR2 FYNNEI.

The genes are TRBV18 and TRBJ1-4; D uncertain. Between the trimmed V and J ends, which lost 3 bases and 4 bases, there was a span of 9 bases. The germline V gene has CDR1 KGHSH and CDR2 LQKENI. This CDR3 has 14 residues. CDR3 loop: CASSPSWGNEKLFF. The DNA for the CDR3 is TGTGCCAGCTCACCCTCCTGGGGTAATGAAAAACTGTTTTTT.

The chain joins TRBV2 to TRBJ1-2; no firm D call. The CDR3 length is 11 residues. From germline, CDR1 is SNHLY and CDR2 FYNNEI. The ends were cut back, 5 bases at V and 13 bases at J, with 14 bases in the middle. CDR3 nucleotide sequence: TGTGCCAGCAGTTTTGAGAATCACCCCACCTTC. It codes for CASSFENHPTF.

The rearrangement links TRBV14 to TRBJ1-1, with D hard to call. V lost 4 bases, J lost 1 base, and 16 bases lay in between. Germline V gives CDR1 SGHDN, CDR2 FVKESK. The CDR3 totals 16 residues. CDR3 sequence reads: CASSPRLATWNTEAFF. DNA for the CDR3: TGTGCCAGCAGCCCCCGTTTGGCGACTTGGAACACTGAAGCTTTCTTT.

The V gene is TRBV10-3, the J gene TRBJ1-4, with unresolved D. Germline CDR1 is ENHRY and CDR2 is SYGVKD. With 4 bases removed from V and 4 bases from J, the gap between germline ends came to 10 bases. The CDR3 length is 14 residues. The CDR3 protein is CAISGTAVNEKLFF. In DNA form, the CDR3 reads TGTGCCATCAGTGGGACCGCAGTTAATGAAAAACTGTTTTTT.

As to this clone: Other DNA sequences in this sample translate to the same CDR3. This sequence joins TRBV2 and TRBJ2-2; 7 nucleotides line up with TRBD2. In germline, CDR1 is SNHLY, CDR2 FYNNEI. With V trimmed by 7 bases and J by 7 bases, 9 bases remained unmatched. CDR3 size: 14 residues. The CDR3 protein is CASNELAVNGELFF. The CDR3 DNA reads TGTGCCAGCAATGAGCTAGCGGTCAACGGGGAGCTGTTTTTT.

This clone was observed a single time. The V gene is TRBV15, the J gene TRBJ2-7, with 14 bases matching TRBD2. Germline CDR1 LNHNV, CDR2 YYDKDF (reference sequence). CDR3 size: 16 residues. J gave up 4 bases and V 4 bases, and 6 bases lay outside the gene matches. The CDR3 region is CATSIGTSGSGYEQYF. DNA of the CDR3: TGTGCCACCAGCATAGGGACTAGCGGGAGCGGGTACGAGCAGTACTTC.

This chain connects TRBV2 to TRBJ2-5; no definite D call. This CDR3 contains 13 residues. The germline V and J ends were trimmed by 3 bases and 6 bases, with 11 bases remaining between them. Germline V gene data show CDR1 as SNHLY and CDR2 as FYNNEI. The CDR3 reads CASSDTVEKTQYF. CDR3 nucleotide sequence: TGTGCCAGCAGTGACACGGTCGAGAAGACCCAGTACTTC. Supplemented by reference TRBV2 and TRBJ2-5, the full variable domain reads EPEVTQTPSHQVTQMGQEVILRCVPISNHLYFYWYRQILGQKVEFLVSFYNNEISEKSEIFDDQFSVERPDGSNFTLKIRSTKLEDSAMYFCASSDTVEKTQYFGPGTRLLVL.

The chain uses TRBV18 and TRBJ1-4; maybe TRBD1 (5 bases). The CDR3 has 13 amino acids. Germline V gene sequence: CDR1 KGHSH, CDR2 LQKENI. V lost 3 bases to trimming and J lost 7 bases, with 9 bases between them. As DNA, the CDR3 is TGTGCCAGCTCACCGGGACGTCGTGAAAAACTGTTTTTT. Its translation is CASSPGRREKLFF. Complete variable domain (other parts from reference TRBV18 and TRBJ1-4): NAGVMQNPRHLVRRRGQEARLRCSPMKGHSHVYWYRQLPEEGLKFMVYLQKENIIDESGMPKERFSAEFPKEGPSILRIQQVVRGDSAAYFCASSPGRREKLFFGSGTQLSVL.

CDR3 bases: TGTGCCAGCAGTTACAGTAAGGAAGGCAATCAGCCCCAGCATTTT. This codes for CASSYSKEGNQPQHF. The genes are TRBV28 and TRBJ1-5; D ambiguous. Germline V gives CDR1 MDHEN, CDR2 SYDVKM. Trimming took 4 bases from V and 2 from J, leaving 12 bases between them. The CDR3 is made up of 15 amino acids.

The chain joins TRBV5-4 to TRBJ1-1; D is possibly TRBD1 (6 bases). The germline V and J ends were trimmed by 4 bases and 0 bases, with 13 bases remaining between them. Per the germline V gene, CDR1 is SGHNT and CDR2 is YYREEE (reference sequence). The CDR3 loop spans 15 amino acids. In DNA form, the CDR3 reads TGTGCCAGCAGCCAGGGGAATACCGTGAACACTGAAGCTTTCTTT. Translating it yields CASSQGNTVNTEAFF.

V gene TRBV4-1 combines with J gene TRBJ2-7; perhaps D is TRBD1 or TRBD2 (5 bases each). V dropped 1 base and J dropped 1 base, with 17 bases sitting between them. The germline gives CDR1 MGHRA, CDR2 YSYEKL. The CDR3 length is 17 residues. The CDR3 sequence: CASSQVGVGLASYEQYF. In nucleotides, the CDR3 is TGCGCCAGCAGCCAAGTGGGGGTAGGTCTGGCGTCCTACGAGCAGTACTTC.